This passage covers 6 T cell receptor beta chains from one sample sequenced in a study of human T cells and chemical hapten exposure. As for time point: patch test 2, 6 weeks after DPC sensitization. Treatment in this sample: therapeutic diphenylcyclopropenone sensitization with weekly scalp DPC. Each CDR3 protein is one row after TCRdb ran MiXCR on the RACE reads. Of tens of thousands of distinct CDR3 sequences listed, about a tenth are singletons. Sequences were derived from whole blood, sampled in connection with sensitization to the hapten diphenylcyclopropenone (DPC). Receptors were obtained from a woman aged 45-59 years with alopecia areata. Some clones in this sample may be carry-over from other donors' samples.

This clonotype has ten or more counts. This sequence joins TRBV11-2 and TRBJ1-1; 10 positions match TRBD1. From germline, CDR1 is SGHAT and CDR2 FQNNGV. CDR3 length: 16 amino acids. V gave up 5 bases and J gave up 8 bases; unmatched junction bases: 14. CDR3 nucleotides: TGTGCCAGCAGCCCATTGACAGGGGGCGCGTTATTGGAAGCTTTCTTT. This encodes CASSPLTGGALLEAFF.

This chain uses TRBV11-3 with TRBJ2-1; 11 nucleotides line up with TRBD2. CDR3 length: 18 residues. The germline V gene has CDR1 SGHNT and CDR2 YENEEA. The V and J ends lost 5 bases and 1 base, in that order; junction bases with no gene match: 10. CDR3 in DNA: TGTGCCAGCAGCCTTTTAGCGGGGGGGCCCCCGTCCTACAATGAGCAGTTCTTC. Amino acids: CASSLLAGGPPSYNEQFF.

J is TRBJ2-3 and V is TRBV29-1, with a possible D match to TRBD2 (5 bases). The CDR3 consists of 12 residues. The V gene lost 7 bases and the J gene lost 8 bases, with 16 bases spanning the gap. The germline V gene has CDR1 SQVTM and CDR2 ANQGSEA. The CDR3 DNA follows: TGCAGCGGTGGGAGCGACGGAACTACGCAGTATTTT. Amino acid sequence: CSGGSDGTTQYF.

This clonotype was detected ten times or more. The V and J genes are TRBV6-1 and TRBJ1-4, with a weak D call TRBD1 (5 bases). The CDR3 is made up of 15 amino acids. Germline V gives CDR1 MNHNS, CDR2 SASEGT. V was pared by 1 base and J by 4 bases, with 10 bases between. In DNA, the CDR3 is TGTGCCAGCAGTGAAGAACCAGGGAATAATGAAAAACTGTTTTTT. The encoded protein is CASSEEPGNNEKLFF.

The table lists this clonotype with a few counts. CDR3 bases: TGTGCCAGTAGTACGGGGCCCAGCACAGATACGCAGTATTTT. This gives the protein CASSTGPSTDTQYF. V and J are TRBV19 and TRBJ2-3; either TRBD1 or TRBD2 may supply D (5 bases each). The V end lost 4 bases, the J end lost 0 bases, and 8 bases lay between the germline ends. The length of the CDR3 is 14 residues. CDR1 and CDR2 from the germline V gene are LNHDA and SQIVND (reference sequence).

This clonotype was observed a handful of times. This chain uses TRBV29-1 with TRBJ2-3; the match to TRBD2 covers 13 bases. The CDR3 is 15 residues long. In germline, CDR1 is SQVTM, CDR2 ANQGSEA. Germline trimming cut 7 bases from V and 6 bases from J; bases unmatched to any gene: 10. In DNA form, the CDR3 reads TGCAGCGCAACTAGCGGGGGGGCTATTATGGATACGCAGTATTTT. Translating gives CSATSGGAIMDTQYF.